The 31 T cell receptor beta chains below come from one sample, sequenced in a study of follicular helper T cells after annual influenza vaccination. Clones were sequenced by immunoSEQ multiplex PCR, and TCRdb holds only the in-frame ones, with some missing. The data show some 15,000 clones, approximately 84% seen once. Time point here: 2014-2015 season, 7 days after vaccination. The source was CXCR5+ CD38- circulating T follicular helper cells from blood, collected 7 days after influenza vaccination. This sample's subset: circulating Tfh, non-naive CD4+CXCR5+PD-1+ (ICOS+CD38+ or ICOS-CD38-). The receptors stem from an adult who received the influenza vaccine.

Here the CDR3 reads CASSLWGWDTQYF. The CDR3 DNA is TGTGCCAGCAGCTTATGGGGCTGGGATACGCAGTATTTT. This chain joins TRBV7-2 and TRBJ2-3, with a possible D match to TRBD1 (5 bases). This CDR3 is 13 amino acids long. Germline lookup yields CDR1 SGHTA and CDR2 FQGNSA. Trimming left V 2 bases short and J 6 bases short, with 9 bases between.

CDR3 amino acids: CASSYSNEGYEQYF. CDR3 DNA: TGTGCCAGCAGTTACTCTAACGAGGGCTACGAGCAGTACTTC. The V call is TRBV6-6, the J call TRBJ2-7; the D gene is possibly TRBD2 (5 bases). This CDR3 has 14 amino acids. CDR1 MNHNY and CDR2 SVGAGI come from the germline V gene (reference sequence). The germline V and J ends were trimmed by 0 bases and 3 bases, with 9 bases remaining between them.

This rearrangement joins TRBV6-5 to TRBJ2-7, with 9 bases matching TRBD1. Germline-derived CDR1 and CDR2 are MNHEY and SVGAGI. The V segment lost 6 bases and the J segment 6 bases; nucleotides outside the gene matches: 6. The CDR3 is 13 amino acids. This chain's CDR3 is CASSLGQGLEQYF. CDR3 coding DNA: TGTGCCAGCAGCCTGGGACAGGGTCTCGAGCAGTACTTC.

The CDR3 DNA follows: TGTGCCAGCAGTTCTCAGGGGGGCACCGAGCAGTACTTC. It codes for CASSSQGGTEQYF. This chain connects TRBV5-4 to TRBJ2-7; maybe TRBD1 (7 bases). The CDR3 covers 13 residues. Germline CDR1 reads SGHNT; CDR2 reads YYREEE (reference sequence). V lost 5 bases and J lost 6, with 15 bases in between.

Regarding this clone: Different DNA sequences within this sample yield the same CDR3. This chain uses TRBV4-1 with TRBJ1-4, with D hard to call. Between the trimmed V and J ends, which lost 3 bases and 5 bases, there was a span of 16 bases. In germline, CDR1 is MGHRA, CDR2 YSYEKL. The CDR3 spans 16 residues. In DNA form, the CDR3 reads TGCGCCAGCAGCCAGGATCAAATGGGCATCAATGAAAAACTGTTTTTT. Amino acid sequence: CASSQDQMGINEKLFF.

The V call is TRBV28, the J call TRBJ2-3; possible D gene TRBD2, 6 bases. The CDR3 has 11 residues. Trimming pared 4 bases from V and 10 bases from J, leaving 9 bases between. Germline V gives CDR1 MDHEN, CDR2 SYDVKM. DNA for the CDR3: TGTGCCAGCAGTTCCGGACTACCGCAGTATTTT. Translation: CASSSGLPQYF.

V gene TRBV4-1 combines with J gene TRBJ2-1, with D unclear. Germline assignment: CDR1 MGHRA and CDR2 YSYEKL. Trimming cost V 1 base and J 1 base, with 14 bases left between them. This CDR3 has 17 amino acids. CDR3 loop: CASSQVDLGFSYNEQFF. The DNA of the CDR3 is TGCGCCAGCAGCCAAGTTGATCTCGGGTTTTCCTACAATGAGCAGTTCTTC.

The V and J genes are TRBV11-2 and TRBJ2-7; weak D call: TRBD1 (7 bases). Trimming took 2 bases from V and 7 from J, leaving 21 bases between them. This CDR3 is 16 amino acids long. Germline values: CDR1 SGHAT, CDR2 FQNNGV. CDR3 loop: CASSLSLGGGRAEQYF. CDR3 DNA: TGTGCCAGCAGCTTATCTCTAGGAGGGGGCAGAGCTGAGCAGTACTTC.

This rearrangement joins TRBV6-5 to TRBJ1-2; 7 bases agree with TRBD1. Looked up from germline, CDR1 is MNHEY and CDR2 is SVGAGI. J gave up 0 bases and V 6 bases, and 4 bases lay outside the gene matches. The CDR3 length is 14 residues. The CDR3 nucleotides are TGTGCCAGCAGCCAGACAGGGACTAACTATGGCTACACCTTC. Protein: CASSQTGTNYGYTF.

This clone occurred once. This chain uses TRBV6-5 with TRBJ2-3; 8 bases agree with TRBD1. Germline V CDR1 and CDR2: MNHEY, SVGAGI. V trimming: 3 bases; J trimming: 5 bases; junction bases outside the gene matches: 7. This CDR3 has 15 residues. The CDR3 DNA follows: TGTGCCAGCAGTTATAATGGACAGGGTGTAGATACGCAGTATTTT. This translates into CASSYNGQGVDTQYF.

The chain couples TRBV10-3 to TRBJ2-7, with TRBD2 identical over 12 bases. Trimming took 6 bases from V and 6 from J; bases not matched to a gene: 12. CDR3 size: 16 residues. CDR1 is ENHRY, CDR2 SYGVKD, per germline. The CDR3 loop is CAISDTPSGRAAEQYF. CDR3 DNA sequence: TGTGCCATCAGCGACACCCCTAGCGGGAGGGCCGCCGAGCAGTACTTC.

This clone was counted a few times. The rearrangement uses TRBV4-1 and TRBJ2-4; D perhaps matches TRBD2 (6 bases). Germline-derived CDR1 and CDR2 are MGHRA and YSYEKL. Trimming pared 4 bases from V and 0 bases from J, leaving 16 bases between. This CDR3 has 17 amino acids. The chain's CDR3 is CASSRAGLVLAKNIQYF. CDR3 DNA: TGCGCCAGCAGCCGAGCGGGTCTCGTTCTAGCCAAAAACATTCAGTACTTC.

The rearrangement uses TRBV18 and TRBJ1-6; D possibly corresponds to TRBD1 (5 bases). Germline-derived CDR1 and CDR2 are KGHSH and LQKENI. There are 14 residues in the CDR3. Trimming stripped 3 bases from V and 7 bases from J, with 10 bases between. The CDR3 region has the DNA TGTGCCAGCTCACCGTCGGGGGGGAATTCACCCCTCCACTTT. Its translation is CASSPSGGNSPLHF.

This clone has only one observation. V usage is TRBV7-9 and J usage is TRBJ2-1; 9 bases match TRBD2. CDR3 size: 15 residues. CDR1 SEHNR and CDR2 FQNEAQ come from the germline V gene (reference sequence). J lost 5 bases, V lost 5 bases, and 7 bases had no gene match. CDR3 loop: CASSPTSGGHNEQFF. In nucleotides, the CDR3 is TGTGCCAGCAGCCCGACTAGCGGTGGCCACAATGAGCAGTTCTTC.

The chain employs TRBV7-2 and TRBJ2-1; 10 positions agree with TRBD2. V dropped 4 bases and J dropped 9; count of bases not matched to a gene: 18. The germline V gene has CDR1 SGHTA and CDR2 FQGNSA. The CDR3 is 18 residues long. CDR3 sequence: CASSSRAVTSGTPGEQFF. The CDR3 DNA sequence: TGTGCCAGCAGCTCCCGAGCGGTCACTAGCGGGACACCCGGTGAGCAGTTCTTC.

The chain links TRBV5-1 to TRBJ1-1; tentative D call: TRBD1 (6 bases). V was trimmed by 0 bases and J by 4 bases, leaving 16 bases between them. This CDR3 comprises 16 residues. Germline assignment: CDR1 SGHRS and CDR2 YFSETQ. This CDR3 is CASSLGGSRGGTEAFF. For the CDR3, the DNA is TGCGCCAGCAGCTTGGGGGGTTCTAGAGGGGGCACTGAAGCTTTCTTT.

The V and J genes are TRBV7-3 and TRBJ2-2; weak D call: TRBD1 (6 bases). V lost 5 bases and J lost 3, with 13 bases in between. The CDR3 contains 15 residues. Germline V gene sequence: CDR1 SGHTA, CDR2 FQGTGA. This CDR3 reads CASSPRTADTGELFF. As DNA, the CDR3 is TGTGCCAGCAGCCCTCGGACAGCCGACACCGGGGAGCTGTTTTTT.

The chain combines TRBV29-1 with TRBJ2-3, with 7 bases that match TRBD2. From germline, CDR1 is SQVTM and CDR2 ANQGSEA. The CDR3 loop spans 14 amino acids. V was pared by 7 bases and J by 5 bases, with 12 bases of the junction left unmatched. This CDR3 is CSAQAAGVGDTQYF. The CDR3 bases are TGCAGCGCTCAGGCGGCGGGGGTGGGAGATACGCAGTATTTT.

The J gene is TRBJ2-3, the V gene TRBV7-2; 7 bases are shared with TRBD2. V gave up 3 bases and J gave up 3 bases; unmatched junction bases: 6. This CDR3 spans 15 amino acids. Germline CDR1 reads SGHTA; CDR2 reads FQGNSA. CDR3 nucleotides: TGTGCCAGCAGCTTCAGCGGGATTAGGACAGATACGCAGTATTTT. Protein product: CASSFSGIRTDTQYF.

The rearrangement links TRBV6-5 to TRBJ2-3, with 7 bases fitting TRBD2. The CDR3 is made up of 15 amino acids. V lost 2 bases to trimming and J lost 3 bases; unmatched junction nucleotides: 5. Germline lookup yields CDR1 MNHEY and CDR2 SVGAGI. The chain's CDR3 is CASSYNGLGTDTQYF. The DNA of the CDR3 is TGTGCCAGCAGTTACAACGGACTAGGTACAGATACGCAGTATTTT.

The J gene is TRBJ1-5, the V gene TRBV19, with a weak D call TRBD1 (6 bases). Trimming removed 4 bases at V and 1 base at J, with 11 bases between. Germline V CDR1 and CDR2: LNHDA, SQIVND (reference sequence). The CDR3 is 15 amino acids. Here the CDR3 DNA reads TGTGCCAGTAGTACGACAGGTCCAAGCAATCAGCCCCAGCATTTT. This sequence encodes CASSTTGPSNQPQHF. The variable domain in full, completed from reference TRBV19 and TRBJ1-5, reads DGGITQSPKYLFRKEGQNVTLSCEQNLNHDAMYWYRQDPGQGLRLIYYSQIVNDFQKGDIAEGYSVSREKKESFPLTVTSAQKNPTAFYLCASSTTGPSNQPQHFGDGTRLSIL.

The chain employs TRBV27 and TRBJ2-1, with a possible D match to TRBD1 (6 bases). V was cut by 11 bases and J by 4 bases, with 12 bases left in between. The CDR3 is 12 residues long. Germline lookup yields CDR1 MNHEY and CDR2 SMNVEV (reference sequence). CDR3 coding DNA: TGTGCCTCTAGGGGGATTTACAATGAGCAGTTCTTC. Protein product: CASRGIYNEQFF.

A few counts support this clone. CDR3 DNA: TGTGCCAGCTCACGGGCAGGGGCCAGCACAGATACGCAGTATTTT. The encoded protein is CASSRAGASTDTQYF. V gene TRBV6-1 combines with J gene TRBJ2-3, with D maybe TRBD1 (6 bases). Trimming removed 8 bases from V and 0 bases from J, with 15 bases in between. Germline-derived CDR1 and CDR2 are MNHNS and SASEGT. This CDR3 has 15 amino acids.

This clone has just a few counts. The CDR3 loop reads CASSPQTGNEKLFF. CDR3 coding DNA: TGTGCCAGCAGCCCTCAGACAGGCAATGAAAAACTGTTTTTT. The chain recombines TRBV7-2 with TRBJ1-4; weak D call: TRBD1 (6 bases). The length of the CDR3 is 14 residues. V lost 5 bases to trimming and J lost 5 bases, with 12 bases between them. The germline V gene encodes CDR1 SGHTA and CDR2 FQGNSA.

CDR3 sequence (DNA): TGTGCCAGTAGTTCCGGACAGGTCACCGGGGAGCTGTTTTTT. This encodes CASSSGQVTGELFF. The chain links TRBV19 to TRBJ2-2, with 7 bases identical to TRBD1. V lost 5 bases to trimming and J lost 4 bases; unmatched junction nucleotides: 4. The CDR3 is made up of 14 amino acids. Germline V gene sequence: CDR1 LNHDA, CDR2 SQIVND (reference sequence).

The rearrangement joins TRBV7-2 to TRBJ1-4, with D maybe TRBD1 (5 bases). This CDR3 is 16 amino acids long. The ends were cut back, 3 bases at V and 4 bases at J, with 15 bases in the middle. Per the germline V gene, CDR1 is SGHTA and CDR2 is FQGNSA. The DNA for the CDR3 is TGTGCCAGCAGCTTCCGATCGGGGGGTGTTAATGAAAAACTGTTTTTT. As protein: CASSFRSGGVNEKLFF.

This chain connects TRBV23-1 to TRBJ2-7; D is possibly TRBD1 (5 bases). TRBV23-1 is placed among ORFs of uncertain function. Between the trimmed V and J ends, which lost 10 bases and 2 bases, there was a span of 12 bases. The CDR3 runs to 12 residues. As DNA, the CDR3 is TGCGCCACCACACAGGATCCCTACGAGCAGTACTTC. Amino acids: CATTQDPYEQYF.

The chain employs TRBV6-1 and TRBJ2-1; D is possibly TRBD2 (6 bases). V was trimmed by 4 bases and J by 2 bases, leaving 12 bases between them. CDR1 is MNHNS, CDR2 SASEGT, per germline. The CDR3 is 15 amino acids. CDR3 in DNA: TGTGCCAGCAGTGCCAGCGGGTCCCCCTACAATGAGCAGTTCTTC. Translating it yields CASSASGSPYNEQFF.

The rearrangement links TRBV4-1 to TRBJ1-1; 9 nucleotides match TRBD1. Germline lookup yields CDR1 MGHRA and CDR2 YSYEKL. The CDR3 contains 14 residues. V dropped 6 bases and J dropped 1; count of bases not matched to a gene: 3. CDR3 bases: TGCGCCAGCAGTCGACAGGGGGGGAACACTGAAGCTTTCTTT. Translated, it gives CASSRQGGNTEAFF.

This sequence joins TRBV7-2 and TRBJ2-3; 8 bases line up with TRBD2. Germline CDR1 and CDR2: SGHTA and FQGNSA. J lost 5 bases, V lost 6 bases, and 13 bases had no gene match. The CDR3 runs to 16 residues. The CDR3 sequence is CASRPHGTSLQDTQYF. The CDR3 DNA is TGTGCCAGCAGACCACACGGGACTAGTCTTCAAGATACGCAGTATTTT.

The chain couples TRBV7-6 to TRBJ1-2; TRBD1 might be the D (5 bases). The CDR3 has 13 residues. CDR1 is SGHVS, CDR2 FNYEAQ, per germline. V lost 2 bases and J 8 bases, leaving 12 bases between the germline ends. In DNA form, the CDR3 reads TGTGCCAGCAGCTTAAGACGGGGGGGAGGCTACACCTTC. This encodes CASSLRRGGGYTF.